This note documents a single T cell receptor (beta chain) sequence. Its antigen is undetermined. Given a much more abundant clone one base away, this may be a read error. V shed 3 bases and J shed 0 bases, with 15 bases lying between them. Germline V lookup: CDR1 MGHRA, CDR2 YSYEKL. This CDR3 is 17 amino acids long. The TCR beta cDNA libraries carried unique molecular identifiers. In TCRdb, the PCR reads were re-called with MiXCR into one record per CDR3 protein. Among just over 250,000 distinct CDR3 sequences, 30% to 45% were seen once, and the ten largest hold under 5.5%. The sample originates from a study of post-analysis software for immune sequencing data. Background on the study: Patients with relapsing-remitting, secondary progressive and progressive-relapsing multiple sclerosis courses were all represented.

General study points: Clustering by F measure revealed strong co-clustering among samples prepared together in one batch. The study found TRBV5-6, TRBV5-1 and TRBV20-1 among 5 or 6 TRBV segments more frequent in patients than controls. Those with multiple sclerosis, the patient group, showed significantly lower normalized Chao1 diversity than controls.

V gene TRBV4-1 combines with J gene TRBJ2-4; TRBD2 is a possible D gene (5 bases). The sequence derives from a girl aged 5-17 years with multiple sclerosis. The sequenced sample was blood. Written as DNA, the CDR3 is TGCGCCAGCAGCCAGGGAGTAGCAACACTAGCCAAAAACATTCAGTACTTC. Protein sequence: CASSQGVATLAKNIQYF.